Below are 30 T cell receptor beta chains sequenced from a single sample in a study of tumor-infiltrating lymphocytes in primary liver carcinoma (dated by TCRdb to about 2017). Total RNA and DNA were co-extracted without cell sorting from approximately 22-30 mg of bulk tissue using the AllPrep DNA/RNA mini kit. These reads were obtained on an Illumina HiSeq 2500. A constant-region primer and ProtoScript II reverse transcriptase were used to reverse-transcribe TCRbeta-specific cDNA from approximately 500 ng total RNA. Three nested multiplex PCR rounds, following a slightly modified ARM-PCR procedure, were used to build the TCRbeta libraries. Each of the first two PCR rounds ran for roughly 9 cycles using multiplex TRBV1-TRBV30 forward primers together with a Cbeta reverse primer. TCRdb itself trimmed the public reads at Q25 with fastp, ran MiXCR and retained productive beta chains. Every entry covers one CDR3 protein and lists the most common genes and DNA from its rows. The sample yields more than 30,000 distinct CDR3 sequences; 60% to 85% were counted once. Around 33% of the sample lies in the top ten.

Sequenced material: liver tumor tissue from sampling region 5. Taken with the paper, the label for cell subset or site translates to: tumor region T5, tumor centre. These receptors originate from a man aged 40-49 years with primary liver carcinoma and hepatitis B virus infection.

A remark on this clonotype: Lacking the conserved final phenylalanine or tryptophan, this CDR3 likely reflects a read error. V and J are TRBV6-1 and TRBJ1-5; tentative D call: TRBD1 (5 bases). Trimming stripped 1 base from V and 2 bases from J, with 15 bases between. This CDR3 has 17 residues. Germline V gene lookup returns CDR1 MNHNS and CDR2 SASEGT. CDR3: CASSEEEGRGGNQPQHT. The CDR3 DNA reads TGTGCCAGCAGTGAAGAGGAGGGGCGCGGAGGCAATCAGCCCCAGCATACT.

In regard to this clonotype: An end of the junction does not agree with germline; a read error may underlie this. The J gene is TRBJ2-1, the V gene TRBV5-1, with D perhaps matching TRBD2 (5 bases). The CDR3 contains 15 residues. The germline CDR1 and CDR2 sequences are SGHRS and YFSETQ. The CDR3 region is CASSFGNSEYNEQFF. CDR3 DNA sequence: TGCGCCAGCAGCTTTGGTAATAGCGAGTACAATGAACAGTTCTTC.

In regard to this clonotype: Just one base apart from a much larger clone, this may be a read error. The CDR3 DNA follows: TGTGCCGGCAGTTACACTTCCTACGAGCAGTACTTC. Protein sequence: CAGSYTSYEQYF. V is TRBV6-6 and J is TRBJ2-7; D uncertain. The CDR3 consists of 12 residues. CDR1 is MNHNY, CDR2 SVGAGI, per germline (reference sequence).

The chain couples TRBV28 to TRBJ1-4, with D possibly being TRBD1 (5 bases). This CDR3 contains 15 residues. In germline, CDR1 is MDHEN, CDR2 SYDVKM. V lost 1 base, J lost 3 bases, and 9 bases lay in between. CDR3: CASSLSGAANEKLFF. In DNA, the CDR3 is TGTGCCAGCAGTTTATCCGGGGCAGCTAATGAAAAACTGTTTTTT.

The rearrangement links TRBV4-2 to TRBJ2-3, with a tentative D call TRBD2 (6 bases). Germline assignment: CDR1 LGHNA and CDR2 YNFKEQ. The CDR3 length is 18 residues. V lost 1 base, J lost 10 bases, and 27 bases lay in between. CDR3 region: CASSQVALLARATGAQYF. DNA for the CDR3: TGTGCCAGCAGCCAAGTGGCGCTTCTAGCGAGAGCGACTGGTGCGCAGTATTTT.

As regards this clonotype: Just one base apart from a much larger clone, this may be a read error. This rearrangement joins TRBV24-1 to TRBJ2-1; 11 bases are a match to TRBD1. The CDR3 runs to 17 residues. Trimming removed 0 bases from V and 5 bases from J; junction bases left unmatched: 5. Germline V gene data show CDR1 as KGHDR and CDR2 as SFDVKD. The CDR3 DNA reads as TGTGCCACCAGTGATTTGTGCCGGGACAGGGGGGACAATGAGCAGTTCTTC. It encodes CATSDLCRDRGDNEQFF.

This clonotype was counted between two and nine times. The junction does not match germline at one end; this may be a read error. V usage is TRBV11-2 and J usage is TRBJ2-7; TRBD1 matches 7 bases. Germline-derived CDR1 and CDR2 are SGHAT and FQNNGV. The CDR3 spans 15 residues. This chain's CDR3 is CASSLNMGQSYEQYF. The DNA for the CDR3 is TGTGCCAGCAGCCTAAATATGGGACAGTCCTACGAGCAGTACTTT.

Of note for this clonotype: Likely a read error: the CDR3 ends without its conserved phenylalanine or tryptophan. The rearrangement uses TRBV28 and TRBJ2-7, with D perhaps TRBD2 (5 bases). V lost 3 bases and J lost 3, with 18 bases in between. Per germline, CDR1 MDHEN and CDR2 SYDVKM. The CDR3 runs 16 residues. CDR3 residues: CASSFYSTIPFYEQYS. As DNA, the CDR3 is TGTGCCAGCAGTTTCTATTCGACTATCCCCTTCTACGAGCAGTACTCC.

The V gene is TRBV4-3, the J gene TRBJ2-1; TRBD1 or TRBD2 may be the D gene (6 bases each). Trimming shortened V by 10 bases and J by 9 bases, and 28 bases separated the two germline ends. The CDR3 length is 16 residues. Germline V lookup: CDR1 LGHNA, CDR2 YSLEER. For the CDR3, the DNA is TGCGCCAATAGCCAAGGGGGTGCTAACGGGAGAATTGAGCAGTTCTTC. It specifies CANSQGGANGRIEQFF.

Comments on this clonotype: The germline gene is not matched at one end of the junction; a read error may be the cause. V usage is TRBV11-2 and J usage is TRBJ2-1, with a weak D call TRBD1 (6 bases). The CDR3 has 14 residues. Germline values: CDR1 SGHAT, CDR2 FQNNGV. Here the CDR3 reads CASRPRQEGNKQFF. The CDR3 bases are TGTGCCAGCAGGCCACGACAGGAAGGCAATAAGCAGTTCTTC.

As for this clonotype: One end of the junction does not line up with germline, which may come from a read error. The chain combines TRBV5-1 with TRBJ2-1; D possibly corresponds to TRBD2 (5 bases). Germline CDR1 reads SGHRS; CDR2 reads YFSETQ. This CDR3 spans 12 amino acids. CDR3 sequence reads: CASSFTREKQLF. The CDR3 DNA is TGCGCCAGCAGCTTTACTAGGGAAAAGCAGCTCTTC.

Points on this clonotype: Mismatch with germline at one junction end may stem from a read error. As DNA, the CDR3 is TGTGCCAGCAGCCAAGATCCAACAGGGGGAAAGGCCATTCAGTGCTTC. The encoded protein is CASSQDPTGGKAIQCF. V and J are TRBV4-2 and TRBJ2-4; TRBD1 agrees at 8 bases. The CDR3 totals 16 residues. Looked up from germline, CDR1 is LGHNA and CDR2 is YNFKEQ.

Comment on this clonotype: At one of its ends the junction is not consistent with the germline gene, which may arise from a read error. This rearrangement joins TRBV10-3 to TRBJ1-5; no firm D call. The length of the CDR3 is 14 residues. Germline loops: CDR1 ENHRY, CDR2 SYGVKD. Here the CDR3 reads CATSEHKGDQPQHF. CDR3 DNA: TGTGCCACCAGTGAGCATAAGGGTGATCAGCCCCAGCATTTT.

As regards this clonotype: Because the CDR3 is missing its conserved closing phenylalanine or tryptophan, this is likely a read error. The DNA is left out, because the CDR3 cannot be placed on it with certainty; the CDR3 is given as TCRdb lists it. The chain links TRBV4-2 to TRBJ2-7; TRBD2, the table's D call, was not compared with the DNA. From germline, CDR1 is LGHNA and CDR2 YNFKEQ. The CDR3 extends over 18 residues, inclusive of both ends. The CDR3 spells CATSGKPGLAGGPHERYL.

V is TRBV10-2 and J is TRBJ2-1; no reliable D call. Germline lookup yields CDR1 WSHSY and CDR2 SAAADI. The V gene lost 9 bases and the J gene lost 9 bases, with 18 bases spanning the gap. The CDR3 has 13 residues. In DNA, the CDR3 is TGCGCCAGTAGCCTGGCTAGGTTGGCTGAGCAGTTCTTC. It is translated as CASSLARLAEQFF.

Of note for this clonotype: The junction does not match germline at one end; this may be a read error. The chain joins TRBV6-5 to TRBJ2-1; TRBD1 matches 7 bases. The germline CDR1 and CDR2 sequences are MNHEY and SVGAGI. The CDR3 runs to 14 residues. The CDR3 nucleotides are TGTGCCAGCAGTTACCCAGACAGGGACGATGAGCAGCTCTTC. This gives the protein CASSYPDRDDEQLF.

Regarding this clonotype: No conserved phenylalanine or tryptophan is present at the end of the CDR3, so a read error is the likely explanation. The chain couples TRBV11-2 to TRBJ2-7; the D gene is possibly TRBD2 (5 bases). Germline CDR1 reads SGHAT; CDR2 reads FQNNGV. This CDR3 contains 15 residues. The CDR3: CTSSPSWLAKYEQYY. CDR3 DNA sequence: TGTACCAGCAGCCCGTCGTGGCTAGCAAAGTACGAGCAGTACTAC.

V and J are TRBV6-2 or TRBV6-3 and TRBJ2-3, with D maybe TRBD1 (6 bases). CDR1 is MNHEY, CDR2 SVGEGT, per germline. CDR3 length equals 14 residues. The V end was cut by 6 bases, the J end by 4 bases, with 14 bases between. This CDR3 is CASSSNWGPDTQYF. The CDR3 nucleotides are TGTGCCAGCAGCTCCAACTGGGGGCCAGATACGCAGTATTTT.

The chain employs TRBV6-1 and TRBJ2-3; 8 nucleotides agree with TRBD1. V was clipped by 9 bases and J by 3 bases; unmatched bases: 11. This CDR3 is 15 amino acids long. From germline, CDR1 is MNHNS and CDR2 SASEGT. The DNA for the CDR3 is TGTGCCAGGAGCGATGAGACAGGGGTGACAGATACGCAGTATTTT. Amino acid sequence: CARSDETGVTDTQYF.

Turning to this clonotype: Compared with germline, one end of the junction differs, possibly owing to a read error. The J gene is TRBJ2-4, the V gene TRBV12-3 or TRBV12-4; maybe TRBD1 (5 bases). The CDR3 contains 18 residues. The CDR3 is CASSLWGGADTAEDIRYF. In DNA form, the CDR3 reads TGTGCCAGCAGTTTATGGGGTGGGGCGGACACAGCCGAAGACATTCGGTACTTC.

This clonotype showed up many times. This chain joins TRBV5-1 and TRBJ2-5; D perhaps matches TRBD1 (5 bases). Germline V gives CDR1 SGHRS, CDR2 YFSETQ. The ends were cut back, 9 bases at V and 5 bases at J, with 26 bases in the middle. This CDR3 is built from 16 residues. CDR3 protein: CATARSTGQISETQYF. The CDR3 bases are TGCGCCACCGCCCGTTCTACTGGACAAATCTCGGAGACCCAGTACTTC.

The J gene is TRBJ2-1, the V gene TRBV14, with D perhaps assigned TRBD1 or TRBD2 (5 bases each). Germline CDR1 is SGHDN and CDR2 is FVKESK. The CDR3 has 16 amino acids. CDR3 in amino acids: CARSRRGDSLYNEQFF. In nucleotides, the CDR3 is TGTGCGAGGAGCCGACGGGGAGACAGCCTTTACAATGAGCAGTTCTTC.

Worth noting for this clonotype: The conserved final phenylalanine or tryptophan is absent from the CDR3, which likely points to a read error. The chain combines TRBV6-5 with TRBJ1-1; D is ambiguous. Germline CDR1 is MNHEY and CDR2 is SVGAGI. The CDR3 consists of 13 residues. CDR3 residues: CDSSYLRENEAFY. The CDR3 DNA sequence: TGTGACAGCAGTTACCTCCGGGAAAATGAAGCTTTCTAT.

A remark on this clonotype: The conserved final phenylalanine or tryptophan is absent from the CDR3, which likely points to a read error. The rearrangement uses TRBV4-1 and TRBJ1-2; TRBD1 is a possible D gene (5 bases). The germline gives CDR1 MGHRA, CDR2 YSYEKL. This CDR3 is 14 amino acids long. This chain's CDR3 is CASGQGDGNYGYTL. The CDR3 DNA is TGTGCCAGCGGCCAAGGGGACGGGAACTATGGCTACACCTTA.

On this clonotype: The junction differs from germline at one of its ends, possibly a read error. V usage is TRBV6-5 and J usage is TRBJ1-6, with 9 nucleotides matching TRBD1. Germline loops: CDR1 MNHEY, CDR2 SVGAGI. The CDR3 runs 17 residues. The CDR3 protein is CVSSYWGTGTVGPPLHF. The CDR3 DNA sequence: TGTGTCAGCAGTTATTGGGGGACAGGGACAGTTGGCCCACCCCTCCACTTT.

With respect to this clonotype: At one end the junction does not follow the germline gene, possibly because of a read error. The gene calls are TRBV5-6 and TRBJ1-2, with no clear D. This CDR3 is built from 13 residues. Per the germline V gene, CDR1 is SGHDT and CDR2 is YYEEEE. The CDR3 reads CANSLVGLGGYTF. As DNA, the CDR3 is TGTGCCAACAGCTTGGTTGGGTTAGGAGGCTACACCTTC.

The rearrangement links TRBV4-1 to TRBJ1-6; 9 nucleotides line up with TRBD1. CDR3 size: 16 residues. V gave up 3 bases and J gave up 17 bases; unmatched junction bases: 17. Germline V lookup: CDR1 MGHRA, CDR2 YSYEKL. CDR3 amino acids: CASSHHVQGADSHIHF. CDR3 DNA: TGCGCCAGCAGCCACCACGTACAGGGGGCGGATTCACACATCCACTTT.

Of note for this clonotype: A junction end diverges from the germline sequence, so it may reflect a read error. This chain links TRBV29-1 with TRBJ2-3; D unresolved. This CDR3 spans 14 amino acids. The germline CDR1 and CDR2 sequences are SQVTM and ANQGSEA. CDR3 in amino acids: CRVDARDRTDTQYF. The DNA of the CDR3 is TGCAGGGTTGATGCCCGAGATCGCACAGATACGCAGTATTTT.

In regard to this clonotype: At one end, the junction sequence differs from germline, possibly due to a read error. V and J are TRBV11-2 and TRBJ2-1; 7 bases are a match to TRBD2. Looked up from germline, CDR1 is SGHAT and CDR2 is FQNNGV. The CDR3 is made up of 19 amino acids. The CDR3 reads CASSLGRRFSGTLYNEQFF. DNA of the CDR3: TGTGCTAGCAGCTTAGGTAGGCGATTCAGCGGGACCCTTTACAATGAGCAGTTCTTC.

The chain couples TRBV29-1 to TRBJ2-1; 11 bases line up with TRBD1. Trimming at V came to 8 bases and at J to 4 bases, leaving 7 bases not matched to a gene. Germline-derived CDR1 and CDR2 are SQVTM and ANQGSEA. There are 14 residues in the CDR3. This CDR3 reads CSPAGQGVYNEQFF. The DNA of the CDR3 is TGCAGCCCAGCGGGACAGGGGGTGTACAATGAGCAGTTCTTC.